The present TCR beta chain was sequenced within a study of chemoradiotherapy in HPV16-positive cancers. About the research overall: A couple of HPV16-positive patients' cells yielded candidate HPV-specific clones and common motifs. Study-level results: During treatment, candidate HPV-specific clones and E7-related motifs expanded in tumor. HPV-specific T cells were functionally defined from only two HPV16-positive patients. In HPV16-positive patients, HPV-responsive T-cell expansion tracked better recurrence-free survival.

Of note for this clone: Its antigen is currently unknown.

Deletions cut 5 bases from V and 0 bases from J, with 14 bases between. This CDR3 has 16 amino acids. The germline gives CDR1 SGHVS, CDR2 FQNEAQ. Some clones are missing from TCRdb's copy, which holds only in-frame ones; the method was immunoSEQ multiplex PCR. The sample lists 12,000 or so clones; around 85% were seen once. This clonotype was sampled from a human donor with HPV-associated anogenital cancer. This material consisted of blood, taken from a patient who underwent chemoradiotherapy. The rearrangement joins TRBV7-8 to TRBJ1-5; possibly TRBD1 for D (5 bases). The CDR3 region is CASSKGPKNSNQPQHF. In nucleotides, the CDR3 is TGTGCCAGCAGCAAGGGGCCCAAGAATAGCAATCAGCCCCAGCATTTT.